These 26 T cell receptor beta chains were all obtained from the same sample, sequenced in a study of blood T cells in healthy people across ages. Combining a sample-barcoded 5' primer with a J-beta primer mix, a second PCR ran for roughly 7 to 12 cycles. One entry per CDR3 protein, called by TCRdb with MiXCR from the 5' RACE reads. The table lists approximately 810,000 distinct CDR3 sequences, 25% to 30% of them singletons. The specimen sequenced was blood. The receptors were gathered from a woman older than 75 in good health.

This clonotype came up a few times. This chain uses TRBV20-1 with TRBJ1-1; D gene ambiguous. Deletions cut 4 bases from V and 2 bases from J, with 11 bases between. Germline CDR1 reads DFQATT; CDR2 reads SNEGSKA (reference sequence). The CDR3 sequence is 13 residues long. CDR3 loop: CSATQILNTEAFF. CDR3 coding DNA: TGCAGTGCTACACAGATCCTCAACACTGAAGCTTTCTTT.

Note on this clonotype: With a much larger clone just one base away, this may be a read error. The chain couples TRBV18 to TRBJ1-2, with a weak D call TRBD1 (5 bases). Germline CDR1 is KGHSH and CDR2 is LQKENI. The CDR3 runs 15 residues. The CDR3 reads CASLPTASTNYDYTF. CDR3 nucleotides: TGTGCCAGCTTGCCGACAGCCTCCACTAACTATGACTACACCTTC.

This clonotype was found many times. CDR3 DNA: TGCAGTGCTAGAGATGGGACAGGGGGTTATGAGCAGTTCTTC. This encodes CSARDGTGGYEQFF. The chain is built from TRBV20-1 and TRBJ2-1, with 11 positions matching TRBD1. The V segment lost 0 bases and the J segment 8 bases; nucleotides outside the gene matches: 3. The CDR3 contains 14 residues. CDR1 is DFQATT, CDR2 SNEGSKA, per germline (reference sequence).

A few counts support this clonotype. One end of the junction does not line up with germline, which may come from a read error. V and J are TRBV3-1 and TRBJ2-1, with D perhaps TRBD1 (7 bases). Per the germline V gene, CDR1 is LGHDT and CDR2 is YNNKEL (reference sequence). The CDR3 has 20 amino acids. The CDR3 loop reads CASSQNQKHWSAQFRGERFF. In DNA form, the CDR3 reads TGTGCCAGCAGCCAAAATCAAAAGCACTGGTCCGCGCAATTCAGGGGGGAGCGGTTCTTC.

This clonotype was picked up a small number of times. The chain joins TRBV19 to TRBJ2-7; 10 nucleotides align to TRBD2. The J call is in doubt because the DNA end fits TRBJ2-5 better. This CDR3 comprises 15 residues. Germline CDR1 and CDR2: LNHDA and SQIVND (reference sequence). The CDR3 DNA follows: TGTGCCAGTAGTATCCGTCTAGCGGGGGCGGGGACCCAGTACTTC. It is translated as CASSIRLAGAGTQYF.

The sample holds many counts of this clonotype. CDR3 coding DNA: TGCAGTGCTAGAGATCAGGGTAGGGATTCTTCTAACTATGGCTACACCTTC. Translation: CSARDQGRDSSNYGYTF. The chain recombines TRBV20-1 with TRBJ1-2; weak D call: TRBD1 (5 bases). Trimming cost V 0 bases and J 0 bases, with 17 bases left between them. Germline V gene data show CDR1 as DFQATT and CDR2 as SNEGSKA (reference sequence). CDR3 length: 17 amino acids.

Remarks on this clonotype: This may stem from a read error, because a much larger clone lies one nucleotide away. Here the CDR3 reads CASSHTMRTGQYEQYF. Written as DNA, the CDR3 is TGTGCCAGCAGCCACACGATGAGGACAGGGCAATACGAGCAGTACTTC. The V and J genes are TRBV3-1 and TRBJ2-4, with TRBD1 matching 8 bases. The J call is doubtful: the DNA matches TRBJ2-7 better. The CDR3 is 16 residues long. Germline CDR1 is LGHDT and CDR2 is YNNKEL (reference sequence).

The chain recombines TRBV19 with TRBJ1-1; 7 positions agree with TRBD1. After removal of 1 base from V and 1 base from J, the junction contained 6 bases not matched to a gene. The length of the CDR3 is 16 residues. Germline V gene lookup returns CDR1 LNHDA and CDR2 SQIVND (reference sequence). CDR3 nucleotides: TGTGCCAGTAGTATAGGGCCTAGGACAGGGAACACTGAAGCTTTCTTT. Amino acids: CASSIGPRTGNTEAFF.

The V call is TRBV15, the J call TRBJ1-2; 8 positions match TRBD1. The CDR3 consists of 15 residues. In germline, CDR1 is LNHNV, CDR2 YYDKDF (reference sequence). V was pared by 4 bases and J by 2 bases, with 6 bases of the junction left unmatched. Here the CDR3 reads CATSTGQGTNYGYTF. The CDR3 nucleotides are TGTGCCACCAGCACTGGACAGGGAACGAACTATGGCTACACCTTC. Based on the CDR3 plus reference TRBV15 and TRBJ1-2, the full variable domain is DAMVIQNPRYQVTQFGKPVTLSCSQTLNHNVMYWYQQKSSQAPKLLFHYYDKDFNNEADTPDNFQSRRPNTSFCFLDIRSPGLGDTAMYLCATSTGQGTNYGYTFGSGTRLTVV.

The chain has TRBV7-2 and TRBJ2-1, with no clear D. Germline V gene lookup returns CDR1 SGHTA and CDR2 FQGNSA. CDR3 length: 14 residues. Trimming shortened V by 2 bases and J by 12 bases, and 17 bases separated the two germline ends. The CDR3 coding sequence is TGTGCCAGCAGCTTAAGGGATAGAGGCGTGGTGCAGTTCTTC. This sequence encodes CASSLRDRGVVQFF. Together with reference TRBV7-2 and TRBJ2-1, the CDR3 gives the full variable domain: GAGVSQSPSNKVTEKGKDVELRCDPISGHTALYWYRQSLGQGLEFLIYFQGNSAPDKSGLPSDRFSAERTGGSVSTLTIQRTQQEDSAVYLCASSLRDRGVVQFFGPGTRLTVL.

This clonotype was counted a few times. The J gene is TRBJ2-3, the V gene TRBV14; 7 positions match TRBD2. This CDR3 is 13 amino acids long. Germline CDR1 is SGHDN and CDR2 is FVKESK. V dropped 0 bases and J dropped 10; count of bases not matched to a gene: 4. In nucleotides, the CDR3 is TGTGCCAGCAGCCAAGACATGGGGAGGGCGCAGTATTTT. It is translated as CASSQDMGRAQYF.

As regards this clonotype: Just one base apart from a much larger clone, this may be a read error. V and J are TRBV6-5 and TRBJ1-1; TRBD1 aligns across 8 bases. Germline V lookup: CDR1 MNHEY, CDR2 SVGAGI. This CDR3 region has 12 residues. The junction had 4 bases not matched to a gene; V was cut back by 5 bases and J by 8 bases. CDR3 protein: CASSATGAEAFF. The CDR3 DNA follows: TGTGCCAGCAGTGCGACAGGGGCAGAAGCTTTCTTT.

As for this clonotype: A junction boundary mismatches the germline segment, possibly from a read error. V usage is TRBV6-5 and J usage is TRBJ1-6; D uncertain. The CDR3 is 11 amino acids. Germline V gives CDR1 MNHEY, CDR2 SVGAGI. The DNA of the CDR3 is TGTGCCAGCAGTCAGCCCGGACCCCCCCACTTT. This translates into CASSQPGPPHF.

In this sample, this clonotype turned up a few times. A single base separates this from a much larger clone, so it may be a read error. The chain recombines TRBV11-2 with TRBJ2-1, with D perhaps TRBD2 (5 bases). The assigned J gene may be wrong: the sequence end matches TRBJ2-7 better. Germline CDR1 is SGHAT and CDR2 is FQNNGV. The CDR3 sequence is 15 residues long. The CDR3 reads CASSPISLAYNEQYF. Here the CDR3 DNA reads TGTGCCAGCAGCCCAATTTCGCTAGCCTACAATGAGCAGTACTTC.

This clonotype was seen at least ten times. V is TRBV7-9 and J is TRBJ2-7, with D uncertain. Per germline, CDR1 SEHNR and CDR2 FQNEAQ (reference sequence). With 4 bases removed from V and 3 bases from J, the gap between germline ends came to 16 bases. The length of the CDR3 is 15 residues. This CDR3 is CASSSTIRNIYEQYF. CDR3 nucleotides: TGTGCCAGCAGCTCGACAATAAGGAACATCTACGAGCAGTACTTC.

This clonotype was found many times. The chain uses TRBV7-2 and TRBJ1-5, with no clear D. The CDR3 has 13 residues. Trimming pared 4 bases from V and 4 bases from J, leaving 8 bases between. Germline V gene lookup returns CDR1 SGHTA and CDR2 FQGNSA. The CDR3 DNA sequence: TGTGCCAGCAGCTCGGTGGGGAATCAGCCCCAGCATTTT. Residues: CASSSVGNQPQHF.

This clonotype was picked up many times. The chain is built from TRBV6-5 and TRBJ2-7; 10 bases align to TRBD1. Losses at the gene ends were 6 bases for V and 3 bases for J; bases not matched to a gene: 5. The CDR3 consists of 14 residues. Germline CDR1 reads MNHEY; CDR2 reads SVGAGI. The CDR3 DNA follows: TGTGCCAGCAGGGACAGGGGGGAGAGCTACGAGCAGTACTTC. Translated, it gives CASRDRGESYEQYF.

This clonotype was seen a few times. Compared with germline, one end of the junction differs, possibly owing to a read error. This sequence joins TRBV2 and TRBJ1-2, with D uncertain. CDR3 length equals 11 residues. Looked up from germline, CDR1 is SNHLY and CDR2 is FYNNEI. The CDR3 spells CAGSAHYGYTF. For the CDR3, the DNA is TGTGCCGGCAGTGCCCATTATGGCTACACCTTC.

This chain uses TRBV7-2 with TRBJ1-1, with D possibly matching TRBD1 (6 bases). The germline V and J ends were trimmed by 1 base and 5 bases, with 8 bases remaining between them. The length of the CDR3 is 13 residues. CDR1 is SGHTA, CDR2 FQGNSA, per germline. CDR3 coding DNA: TGTGCCAGCAGCTTAGTTACAGGGACTGAAGCTTTCTTT. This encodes CASSLVTGTEAFF.

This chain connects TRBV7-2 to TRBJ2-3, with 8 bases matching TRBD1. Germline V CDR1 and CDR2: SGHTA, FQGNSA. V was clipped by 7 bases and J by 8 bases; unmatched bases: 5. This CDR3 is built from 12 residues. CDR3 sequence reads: CASNQGAGTQYF. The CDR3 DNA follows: TGTGCCAGCAACCAGGGGGCAGGTACGCAGTATTTT. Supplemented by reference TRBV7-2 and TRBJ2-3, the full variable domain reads GAGVSQSPSNKVTEKGKDVELRCDPISGHTALYWYRQSLGQGLEFLIYFQGNSAPDKSGLPSDRFSAERTGGSVSTLTIQRTQQEDSAVYLCASNQGAGTQYFGPGTRLTVL.

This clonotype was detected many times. The CDR3 protein is CASRAAGGSTQYF. CDR3 in DNA: TGTGCCAGCAGGGCAGCGGGGGGCTCTACGCAGTATTTT. The V call is TRBV6-2 or TRBV6-3, the J call TRBJ2-3, with 9 nucleotides matching TRBD2. Unmatched junction bases numbered 6, after V lost 6 bases and J lost 8 bases. Germline assignment: CDR1 MNHEY and CDR2 SVGEGT. This CDR3 is built from 13 residues.

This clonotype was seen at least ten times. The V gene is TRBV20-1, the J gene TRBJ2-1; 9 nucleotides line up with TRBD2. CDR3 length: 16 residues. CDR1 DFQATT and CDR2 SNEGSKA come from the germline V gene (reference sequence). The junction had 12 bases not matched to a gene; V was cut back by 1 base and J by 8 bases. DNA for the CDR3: TGCAGTGCTAGAGGGATTACTAGCGGGCTTGTGGATGAGCAGTTCTTC. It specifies CSARGITSGLVDEQFF.

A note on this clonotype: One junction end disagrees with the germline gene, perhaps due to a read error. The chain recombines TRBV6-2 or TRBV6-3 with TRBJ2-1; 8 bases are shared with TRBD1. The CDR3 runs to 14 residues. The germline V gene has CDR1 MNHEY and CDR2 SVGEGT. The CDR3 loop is CACSRTGTCNEQFF. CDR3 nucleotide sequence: TGTGCCTGCAGCCGGACAGGGACCTGCAATGAGCAGTTCTTC.

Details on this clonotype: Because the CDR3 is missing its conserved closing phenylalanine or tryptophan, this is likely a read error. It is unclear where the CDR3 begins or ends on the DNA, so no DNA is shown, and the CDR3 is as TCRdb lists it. The CDR3 protein is CASSLLASTDTQYS. This chain uses TRBV12-3 or TRBV12-4 with TRBJ2-3. The CDR3 length is 14 residues, termini included.

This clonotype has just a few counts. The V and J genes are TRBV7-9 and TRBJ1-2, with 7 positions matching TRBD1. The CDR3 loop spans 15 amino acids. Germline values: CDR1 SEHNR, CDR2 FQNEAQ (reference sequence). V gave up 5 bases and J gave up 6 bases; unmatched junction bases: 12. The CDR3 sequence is CASSPQGWGQDGYTF. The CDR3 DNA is TGTGCCAGCAGCCCACAGGGGTGGGGCCAAGATGGCTACACCTTC. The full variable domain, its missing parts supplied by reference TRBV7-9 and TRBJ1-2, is DTGVSQNPRHKITKRGQNVTFRCDPISEHNRLYWYRQTLGQGPEFLTYFQNEAQLEKSRLLSDRFSAERPKGSFSTLEIQRTEQGDSAMYLCASSPQGWGQDGYTFGSGTRLTVV.

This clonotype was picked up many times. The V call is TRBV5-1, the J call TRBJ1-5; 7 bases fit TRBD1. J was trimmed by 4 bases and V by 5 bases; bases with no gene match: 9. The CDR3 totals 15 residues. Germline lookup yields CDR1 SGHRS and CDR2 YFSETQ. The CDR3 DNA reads TGCGCCAGCAGTGTTACAGGGGCCCCTAATCAGCCCCAGCATTTT. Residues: CASSVTGAPNQPQHF.